These T cell receptor beta chains were read from a single sample in a study of blood T cell repertoires in COVID-19. Profiled with immunoSEQ multiplex PCR; TCRdb holds only in-frame clones, not every one. The sample contains approximately 91,000 clones, roughly 80% of which appear only once. Sequencing was carried out using peripheral blood. Every receptor here comes from a human donor in a cohort sampled during active COVID-19. Both conserved end residues are part of each CDR3. A D gene is named only where the DNA matches it firmly. Size values are once, few and many counts, or a class for expanded clones, and some rows have none.

TRBV3-1/TRBV3-2	NA	NA	TRBJ2-7	TGTGCCAGCAGCCTGGGGGGGGCCATGACCTACGAGCAGTACTTC	CASSLGGAMTYEQYF
TRBV6-6	NA	NA	TRBJ2-7	TGTGCCAGCAGCAGGGGTTACTACGAGCAGTACTTC	CASSRGYYEQYF
TRBV7-2	NA	NA	TRBJ2-3	TGTGCCAGCAGCTTAGAGTTCGGGGATACGCAGTATTTT	CASSLEFGDTQYF
TRBV4-1	NA	NA	TRBJ1-2	TGCGCCAGCAGCCAAGACCCCAACAGGGCCTATGGCTACACCTTC	CASSQDPNRAYGYTF
TRBV5-1	NA	NA	TRBJ2-3	TGCGCCAGCAGCTTGTCGGGATGGGCAGATACGCAGTATTTT	CASSLSGWADTQYF
TRBV7-6	NA	NA	TRBJ2-7	TGTGCCAGCAGCTTATTTGGGGAGGAGCAGTACTTC	CASSLFGEEQYF
TRBV5-6	NA	NA	TRBJ1-4	TGTGCCAGCAGCTCGTATCGGGGACGGGGGAATGAAAAACTGTTTTTT	CASSSYRGRGNEKLFF
TRBV5-5	few	TRBD2	TRBJ2-7	TGTGCCAGCAGCTTGACTAGCGGGAGGCCTCAGAGGTACTTC	CASSLTSGRPQRYF
TRBV5-1	NA	TRBD1	TRBJ1-6	TGCGCCAGCAGCTTGGACAGGGGCCGGTCACCCCTCCACTTT	CASSLDRGRSPLHF
TRBV5-6	NA	NA	TRBJ2-5	TGTGCCAGCAGCTTGGCTGCGGCCCCGGGGGAGACCCAGTACTTC	CASSLAAAPGETQYF
TRBV7-2	NA	TRBD1	TRBJ2-7	TGTGCCAGCAGCCTGACAGGGGGCGCATTCAACGAGCAGTACTTC	CASSLTGGAFNEQYF
TRBV6-5	NA	NA	TRBJ1-5	TGTGCCAGCGGCAATAGCAATCAGCCCCAGCATTTT	CASGNSNQPQHF
TRBV5-6	few	TRBD1	TRBJ1-5	TGTGCCAGCAGCTTGGGACAGGGGGATCAGCCCCAGCATTTT	CASSLGQGDQPQHF
TRBV21-1	NA	NA	TRBJ2-1	TGTGCCAGCAGATCCGGGACAGGGGACAGCGGGAGGGCCAGCGAGCAGTTCTTC	CASRSGTGDSGRASEQFF
TRBV3-1/TRBV3-2	NA	NA	TRBJ2-5	TGTGCCAGCAGCCCCCGGGACACGTACCAAGAGACCCAGTACTTC	CASSPRDTYQETQYF
TRBV29-1	NA	TRBD2	TRBJ2-5	TGCAGCGGAAAGGGGAGGGCCCAGTACTTC	CSGKGRAQYF
TRBV5-6	NA	NA	TRBJ1-2	TGTGCCAGCAGCCCATACAAAGGTGCAGGGTGGGACTATGGCTACACCTTC	CASSPYKGAGWDYGYTF
TRBV12-3/TRBV12-4	NA	TRBD1	TRBJ2-5	TGTGCCAGCAGCTGGACAGGGAGGGAGACCCAGTACTTC	CASSWTGRETQYF
TRBV27	NA	NA	TRBJ2-7	TGTGCCAGCCACTCCCAGGTCAGCTCCTACGAGCAGTACTTC	CASHSQVSSYEQYF
TRBV24-1	NA	NA	TRBJ2-1	TGTGCCACCAGTGATTTGCGGGACAACTACAATGAGCAGTTCTTC	CATSDLRDNYNEQFF
TRBV7-3	NA	TRBD1	TRBJ1-6	TGTGCCAGCAGCCTCGACAGGGCCTTCGATTCACCCCTCCACTTT	CASSLDRAFDSPLHF
TRBV7-2	NA	NA	TRBJ2-5	TGTGCCAGCAGTTGGGGGGGGCGGGAGACCCAGTACTTC	CASSWGGRETQYF
TRBV25-1	NA	TRBD1	TRBJ2-5	TGTGCCAGCAGTGTGGCCGGGACAGGAGGAGAGACCCAGTACTTC	CASSVAGTGGETQYF
TRBV6-2/TRBV6-3	NA	TRBD1	TRBJ2-7	TGTGCCAGCAGCAAAGCGACAGGGGGGAACGAGCAGTACTTC	CASSKATGGNEQYF
TRBV5-4	NA	TRBD2	TRBJ2-7	TGTGCCAGCAGCGTTACTAGCGGTCCGGTTTACGAGCAGTACTTC	CASSVTSGPVYEQYF
TRBV29-1	once	TRBD1	TRBJ1-2	TGCAGCGTACAGGGGGCGAATGGCTACACCTTC	CSVQGANGYTF
TRBV4-1	few	NA	TRBJ1-5	TGCGCCAGCAGCCAAGGAATAAGGGGCCGGGGCAATCAGCCCCAGCATTTT	CASSQGIRGRGNQPQHF
TRBV30	few	NA	TRBJ1-5	TGTGCCTGGAGTGCTGGTCAGGGGAACCGTCGGTGGCAGCCCCAGCATTTT	CAWSAGQGNRRWQPQHF
TRBV7-2	NA	TRBD2	TRBJ2-1	TGTGCCAGCAGCTTAGGAGGGACTAGCGGGGGTGAGCAGTTCTTC	CASSLGGTSGGEQFF
TRBV3-1/TRBV3-2	NA	TRBD2	TRBJ2-7	TGTGCCAGCAGCCAAGTCCAAAGCGGGAGGGCCCTCTACGAGCAGTACTTC	CASSQVQSGRALYEQYF
TRBV18	NA	TRBD2	TRBJ2-3	TGTGCCAGCTCACCTTCGGGACTAGCGGGAGCTAGCACAGATACGCAGTATTTT	CASSPSGLAGASTDTQYF
TRBV27	once	NA	TRBJ1-2	TGTGCCAGCAGTTTACGGGGGGACTTCTATGGCTACACCTTC	CASSLRGDFYGYTF
TRBV7-9	few	TRBD1	TRBJ2-7	TGTGCCAGCAGCCACGGCTCGACAGGGTCTGGCGAGCAGTACTTC	CASSHGSTGSGEQYF
TRBV3-1/TRBV3-2	once	NA	TRBJ2-7	TGTGCCAGCAGCCAAGATGGGGGCGGATACGAGCAGTACTTC	CASSQDGGGYEQYF
TRBV9	NA	TRBD2	TRBJ2-7	TGTGCCAGCAGCGCAGAGGGAGGGAGTTCCTACGAGCAGTACTTC	CASSAEGGSSYEQYF
TRBV3-1/TRBV3-2	NA	TRBD1	TRBJ1-2	TGTGCCAGCAGCCCCTCACAGGGGGCGCCGGGGGGCTACACCTTC	CASSPSQGAPGGYTF